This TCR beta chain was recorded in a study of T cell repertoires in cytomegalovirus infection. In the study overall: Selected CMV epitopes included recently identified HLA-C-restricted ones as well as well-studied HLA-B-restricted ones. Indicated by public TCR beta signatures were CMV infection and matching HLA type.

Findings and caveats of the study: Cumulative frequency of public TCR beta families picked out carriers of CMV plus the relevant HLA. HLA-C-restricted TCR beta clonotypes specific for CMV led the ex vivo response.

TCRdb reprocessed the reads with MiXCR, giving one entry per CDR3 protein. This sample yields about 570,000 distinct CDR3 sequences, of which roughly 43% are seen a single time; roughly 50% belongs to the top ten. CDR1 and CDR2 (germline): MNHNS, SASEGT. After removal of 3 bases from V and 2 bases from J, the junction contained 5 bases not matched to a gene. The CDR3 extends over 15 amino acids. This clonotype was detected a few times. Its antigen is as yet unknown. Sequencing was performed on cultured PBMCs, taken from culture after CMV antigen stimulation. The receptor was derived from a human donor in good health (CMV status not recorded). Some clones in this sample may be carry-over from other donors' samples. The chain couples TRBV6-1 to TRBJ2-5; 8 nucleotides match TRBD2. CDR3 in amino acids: CASSDLAGGQETQYF. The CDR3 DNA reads TGTGCCAGCAGTGATCTCGCGGGGGGACAAGAGACCCAGTACTTC.